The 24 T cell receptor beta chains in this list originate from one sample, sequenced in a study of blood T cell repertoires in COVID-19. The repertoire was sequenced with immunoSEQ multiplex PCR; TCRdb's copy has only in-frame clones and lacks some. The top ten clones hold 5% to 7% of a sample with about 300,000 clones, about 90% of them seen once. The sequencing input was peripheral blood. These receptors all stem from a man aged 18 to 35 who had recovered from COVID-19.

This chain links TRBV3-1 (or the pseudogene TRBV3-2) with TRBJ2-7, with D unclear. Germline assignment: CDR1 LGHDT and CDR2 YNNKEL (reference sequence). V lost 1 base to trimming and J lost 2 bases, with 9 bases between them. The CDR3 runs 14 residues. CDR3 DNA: TGTGCCAGCAGCCAAGGATGGCAAGCCTACGAGCAGTACTTC. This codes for CASSQGWQAYEQYF.

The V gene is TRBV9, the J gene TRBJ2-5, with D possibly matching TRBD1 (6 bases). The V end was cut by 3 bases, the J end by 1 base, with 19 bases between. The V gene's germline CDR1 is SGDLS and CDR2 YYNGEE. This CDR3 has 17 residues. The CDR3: CASSAGGQWGSQETQYF. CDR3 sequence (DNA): TGTGCCAGCAGCGCCGGCGGACAGTGGGGGAGCCAAGAGACCCAGTACTTC.

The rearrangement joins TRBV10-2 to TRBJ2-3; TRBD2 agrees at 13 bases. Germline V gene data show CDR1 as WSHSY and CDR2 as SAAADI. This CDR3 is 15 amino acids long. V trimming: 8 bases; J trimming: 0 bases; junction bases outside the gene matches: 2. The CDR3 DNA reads TGCGCCAGCGGGACTAGCGGGACTAGCACAGATACGCAGTATTTT. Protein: CASGTSGTSTDTQYF.

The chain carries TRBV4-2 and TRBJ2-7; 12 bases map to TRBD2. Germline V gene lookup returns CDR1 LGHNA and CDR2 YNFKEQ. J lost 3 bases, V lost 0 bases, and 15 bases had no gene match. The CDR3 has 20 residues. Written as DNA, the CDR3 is TGTGCCAGCAGCCAAGAAAGTCTAGCGGGGGGGCTTGGCACTGACTACGAGCAGTACTTC. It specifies CASSQESLAGGLGTDYEQYF.

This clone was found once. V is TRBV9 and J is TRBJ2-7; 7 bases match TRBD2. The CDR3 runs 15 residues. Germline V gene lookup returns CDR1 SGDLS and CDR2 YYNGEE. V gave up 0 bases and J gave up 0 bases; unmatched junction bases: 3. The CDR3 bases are TGTGCCAGCAGCGTAGCCAGCGGGACCTCCTACGAGCAGTACTTC. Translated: CASSVASGTSYEQYF.

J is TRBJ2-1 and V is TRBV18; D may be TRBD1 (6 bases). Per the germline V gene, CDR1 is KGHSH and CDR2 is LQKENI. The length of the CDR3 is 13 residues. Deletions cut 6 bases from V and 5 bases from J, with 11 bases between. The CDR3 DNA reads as TGTGCCAGCTCCCGGACAGTTAACAATGAGCAGTTCTTC. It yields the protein CASSRTVNNEQFF. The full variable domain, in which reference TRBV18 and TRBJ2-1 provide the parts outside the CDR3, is NAGVMQNPRHLVRRRGQEARLRCSPMKGHSHVYWYRQLPEEGLKFMVYLQKENIIDESGMPKERFSAEFPKEGPSILRIQQVVRGDSAAYFCASSRTVNNEQFFGPGTRLTVL.

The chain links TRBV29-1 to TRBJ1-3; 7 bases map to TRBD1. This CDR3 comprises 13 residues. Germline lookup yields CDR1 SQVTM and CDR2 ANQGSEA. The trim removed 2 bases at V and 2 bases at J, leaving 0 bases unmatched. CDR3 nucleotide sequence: TGCAGCGTTGAACAGGGGGCTGGAAACACCATATATTTT. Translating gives CSVEQGAGNTIYF.

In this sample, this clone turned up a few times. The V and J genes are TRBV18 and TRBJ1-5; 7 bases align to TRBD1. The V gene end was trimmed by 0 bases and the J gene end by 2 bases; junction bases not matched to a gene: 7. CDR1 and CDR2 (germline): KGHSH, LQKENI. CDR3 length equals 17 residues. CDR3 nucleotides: TGTGCCAGCTCACCACCGAATCCAGGGGGTGGCAATCAGCCCCAGCATTTT. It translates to CASSPPNPGGGNQPQHF.

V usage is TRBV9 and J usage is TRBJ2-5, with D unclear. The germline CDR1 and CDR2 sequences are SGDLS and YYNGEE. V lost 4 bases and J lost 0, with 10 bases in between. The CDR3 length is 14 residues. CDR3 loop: CASSRTWYQETQYF. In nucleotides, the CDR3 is TGTGCCAGCAGCCGTACTTGGTACCAAGAGACCCAGTACTTC.

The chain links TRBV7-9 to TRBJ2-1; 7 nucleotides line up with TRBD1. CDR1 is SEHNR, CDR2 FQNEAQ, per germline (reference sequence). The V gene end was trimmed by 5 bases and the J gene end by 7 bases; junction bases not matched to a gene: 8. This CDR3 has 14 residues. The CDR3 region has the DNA TGTGCCAGCAGCCAGGGAGACAGGGCAAATGAGCAGTTCTTC. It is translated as CASSQGDRANEQFF.

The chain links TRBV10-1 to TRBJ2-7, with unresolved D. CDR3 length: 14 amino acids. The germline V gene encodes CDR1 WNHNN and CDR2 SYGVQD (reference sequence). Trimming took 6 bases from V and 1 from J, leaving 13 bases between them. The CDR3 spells CASSDSEQSYEQYF. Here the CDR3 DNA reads TGCGCCAGCAGCGACTCAGAACAATCCTACGAGCAGTACTTC.

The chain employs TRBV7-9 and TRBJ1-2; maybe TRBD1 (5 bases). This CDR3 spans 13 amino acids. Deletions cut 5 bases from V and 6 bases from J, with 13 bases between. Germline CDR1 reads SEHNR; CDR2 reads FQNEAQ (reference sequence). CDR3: CASSPIGGDGYTF. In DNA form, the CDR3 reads TGTGCCAGCAGCCCGATCGGGGGTGATGGCTACACCTTC.

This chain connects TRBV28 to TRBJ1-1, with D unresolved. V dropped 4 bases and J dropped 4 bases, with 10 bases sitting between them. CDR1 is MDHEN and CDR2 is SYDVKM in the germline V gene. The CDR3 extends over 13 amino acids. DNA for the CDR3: TGTGCCAGCAGTTCATACAGTGGCACTGAAGCTTTCTTT. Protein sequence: CASSSYSGTEAFF.

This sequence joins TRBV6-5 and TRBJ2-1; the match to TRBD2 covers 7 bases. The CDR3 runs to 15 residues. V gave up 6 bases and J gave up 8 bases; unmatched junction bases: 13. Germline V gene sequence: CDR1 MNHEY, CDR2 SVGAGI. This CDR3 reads CASSPGSGGRDEQFF. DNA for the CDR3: TGTGCCAGCAGCCCGGGGTCGGGGGGAAGGGATGAGCAGTTCTTC.

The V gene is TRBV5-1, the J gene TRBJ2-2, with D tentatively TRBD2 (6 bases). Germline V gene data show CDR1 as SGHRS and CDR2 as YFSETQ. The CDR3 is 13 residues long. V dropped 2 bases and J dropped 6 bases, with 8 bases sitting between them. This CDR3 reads CASSLGEAGELFF. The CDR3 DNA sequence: TGCGCCAGCAGCTTAGGGGAGGCCGGGGAGCTGTTTTTT.

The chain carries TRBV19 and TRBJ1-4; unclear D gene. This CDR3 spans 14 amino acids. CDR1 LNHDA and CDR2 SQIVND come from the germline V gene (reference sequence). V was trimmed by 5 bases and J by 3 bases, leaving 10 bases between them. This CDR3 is CASSRGSSNEKLFF. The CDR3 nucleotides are TGTGCCAGTAGTCGCGGCAGTTCTAATGAAAAACTGTTTTTT.

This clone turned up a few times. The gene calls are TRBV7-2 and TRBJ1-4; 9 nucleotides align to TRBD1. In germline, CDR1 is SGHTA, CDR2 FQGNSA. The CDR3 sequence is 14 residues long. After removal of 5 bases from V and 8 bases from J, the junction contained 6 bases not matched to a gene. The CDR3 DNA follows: TGTGCCAGCAGCGAGGGACAGGGTGGAGAAAAACTGTTTTTT. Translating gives CASSEGQGGEKLFF.

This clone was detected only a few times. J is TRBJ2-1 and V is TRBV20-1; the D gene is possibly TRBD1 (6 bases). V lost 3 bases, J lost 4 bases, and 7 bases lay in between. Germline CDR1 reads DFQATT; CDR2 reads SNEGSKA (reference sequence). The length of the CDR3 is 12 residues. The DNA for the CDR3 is TGCAGTGCTAGTACAGGGTACAATGAGCAGTTCTTC. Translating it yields CSASTGYNEQFF.

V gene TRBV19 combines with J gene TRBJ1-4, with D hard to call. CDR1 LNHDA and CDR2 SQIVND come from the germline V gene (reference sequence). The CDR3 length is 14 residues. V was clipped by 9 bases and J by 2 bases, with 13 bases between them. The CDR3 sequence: CASKKGGTNEKLFF. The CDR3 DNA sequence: TGTGCCAGCAAAAAAGGAGGGACTAATGAAAAACTGTTTTTT.

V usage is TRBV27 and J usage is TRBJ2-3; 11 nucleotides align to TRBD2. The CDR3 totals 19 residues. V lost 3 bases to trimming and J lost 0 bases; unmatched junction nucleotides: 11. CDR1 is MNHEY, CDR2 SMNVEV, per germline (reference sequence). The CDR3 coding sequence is TGTGCCAGCAGTTTGCTAGCGGGGGGACCTCCCCAAAGCACAGATACGCAGTATTTT. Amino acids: CASSLLAGGPPQSTDTQYF.

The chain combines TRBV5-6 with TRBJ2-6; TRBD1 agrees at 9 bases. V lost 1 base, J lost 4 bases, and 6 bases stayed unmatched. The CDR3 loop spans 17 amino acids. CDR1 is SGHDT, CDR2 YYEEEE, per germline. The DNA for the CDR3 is TGTGCCAGCAGCTTGCCGGGACAGGGTACCGGGGCCAACGTCCTGACTTTC. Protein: CASSLPGQGTGANVLTF.

CDR3 sequence reads: CASSSRGSEAFF. Here the CDR3 DNA reads TGTGCCAGCAGCTCTCGGGGGTCTGAAGCTTTCTTT. The rearrangement uses TRBV9 and TRBJ1-1; tentatively, D is TRBD1 (5 bases). This CDR3 spans 12 amino acids. V lost 4 bases and J 6 bases, leaving 10 bases between the germline ends. Per germline, CDR1 SGDLS and CDR2 YYNGEE.

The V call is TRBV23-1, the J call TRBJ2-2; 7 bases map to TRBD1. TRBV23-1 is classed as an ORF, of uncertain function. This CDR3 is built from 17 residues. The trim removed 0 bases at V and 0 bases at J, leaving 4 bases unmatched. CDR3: CASSQSAGTANTGELFF. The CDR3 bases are TGCGCCAGCAGTCAATCGGCCGGGACAGCGAACACCGGGGAGCTGTTTTTT.

CDR3 sequence: CASSYSSRPNYGYTF. CDR3 DNA sequence: TGTGCCAGCAGTTACTCGAGCAGGCCTAACTATGGCTACACCTTC. The rearrangement uses TRBV6-5 and TRBJ1-2; D ambiguous. Trimming shortened V by 0 bases and J by 0 bases, and 8 bases separated the two germline ends. Per the germline V gene, CDR1 is MNHEY and CDR2 is SVGAGI. This CDR3 comprises 15 residues.